This T cell receptor (beta chain) derives from a study of cytomegalovirus exposure and HLA in healthy donors. At the level of the study: HLA-typed donors were the source of about 85 million unique TCRs held in an early data release.

Study-wide points: The study flagged 150 to 200 TCR beta chains as cytomegalovirus-associated.

13 Jbeta primers and 60 Vbeta primers were used for the PCR. Clones were read by immunoSEQ multiplex PCR, and TCRdb kept only the in-frame ones, dropping some. The sample lists 200,000 or so clones; 70% to 90% were seen once. On this clone itself: No antigen is known for it.

V was shortened by 6 bases and J by 5 bases, with 19 bases between the two germline ends. Germline assignment: CDR1 SEHNR and CDR2 FQNEAQ (reference sequence). This CDR3 spans 15 amino acids. This rearrangement joins TRBV7-9 to TRBJ2-5; tentative D call: TRBD1 (6 bases). The origin of this receptor is a man aged 25 to 40 in good health and CMV-seronegative. Specimen: PBMCs. CDR3 DNA: TGTGCCAGCAGATGGACAGTCGTGCAGGGGGAGACCCAGTACTTC. The encoded protein is CASRWTVVQGETQYF.